These 20 T cell receptor beta chains originate from one sample sequenced in a study of regulatory T cells in long-lasting Graves disease. Noted time point: persistent/refractory GD, antithyroid drugs over 5 years with positive TRAb. Preparation of the TCR library used RNA extracted from PBMCs. Arm-PCR of CDR3 regions and iRepertoire HTBI primers were used to build TCR beta libraries. MiXCR, run by TCRdb on the multiplex PCR reads, gives a single entry per CDR3 protein. The sample carries some 450,000 distinct CDR3 sequences, roughly a quarter recorded once. The sequences come from peripheral blood mononuclear cells (PBMCs), collected when the disease was refractory, from a patient treated with antithyroid drugs. The receptors were sampled from a female donor with Graves disease.

A few counts support this clonotype. V is TRBV20-1 and J is TRBJ2-5; 7 bases are a match to TRBD2. V lost 6 bases and J lost 4; bases outside the gene matches: 11. This CDR3 has 14 amino acids. Per the germline V gene, CDR1 is DFQATT and CDR2 is SNEGSKA (reference sequence). CDR3 region: CSARLAVSAETQYF. In nucleotides, the CDR3 is TGCAGTGCGAGACTAGCAGTTTCTGCAGAGACCCAGTACTTC.

This sequence joins TRBV15 and TRBJ2-7, with D possibly called TRBD1 or TRBD2 (5 bases each). V was cut by 1 base and J by 2 bases, with 9 bases left in between. The CDR3 is 14 residues long. Germline CDR1 and CDR2: LNHNV and YYDKDF (reference sequence). The CDR3 DNA reads TGTGCCACCAGCAGAGCGAGGGGCCCCTACGAGCAGTACTTC. Translated, it gives CATSRARGPYEQYF.

This clonotype was counted only a few times. The chain carries TRBV5-4 and TRBJ2-7, with TRBD2 matching over 10 bases. In germline, CDR1 is SGHNT, CDR2 YYREEE (reference sequence). CDR3 length: 15 amino acids. V gave up 4 bases and J gave up 2 bases; unmatched junction bases: 6. CDR3 DNA sequence: TGTGCCAGCAGCCGAGCAAGCGGGAGGGCCTACGAGCAGTACTTC. It yields the protein CASSRASGRAYEQYF.

This clonotype has more than one count but fewer than ten. The genes are TRBV20-1 and TRBJ1-4, with D possibly being TRBD1 (6 bases). CDR3 length equals 13 residues. Trimming cost V 2 bases and J 8 bases, with 12 bases left between them. In germline, CDR1 is DFQATT, CDR2 SNEGSKA (reference sequence). CDR3 nucleotides: TGCAGTGCTAGATGGGGGGCGTGGGAAAAACTGTTTTTT. It yields the protein CSARWGAWEKLFF.

The V and J genes are TRBV12-3 or TRBV12-4 and TRBJ2-2; a weak D match, TRBD2 (6 bases). The CDR3 spans 14 residues. Deletions cut 6 bases from V and 4 bases from J, with 12 bases between. In DNA form, the CDR3 reads TGTGCCAGCAGACGGACTACCGGCACCGGGGAGCTGTTTTTT. Its translation: CASRRTTGTGELFF.

This clonotype was counted only a few times. The genes are TRBV19 and TRBJ1-1, with D unclear. Trimming cost V 5 bases and J 0 bases, with 10 bases left between them. The CDR3 consists of 14 residues. The V gene's germline CDR1 is LNHDA and CDR2 SQIVND (reference sequence). The chain's CDR3 is CASSRTALNTEAFF. The CDR3, as DNA: TGTGCCAGTAGTCGGACGGCGCTGAACACTGAAGCTTTCTTT. The complete variable domain, with remaining parts taken from reference TRBV19 and TRBJ1-1, reads DGGITQSPKYLFRKEGQNVTLSCEQNLNHDAMYWYRQDPGQGLRLIYYSQIVNDFQKGDIAEGYSVSREKKESFPLTVTSAQKNPTAFYLCASSRTALNTEAFFGQGTRLTVV.

V usage is TRBV5-1 and J usage is TRBJ2-5; the D gene is possibly TRBD2 (5 bases). CDR3 size: 16 residues. Germline CDR1 SGHRS, CDR2 YFSETQ. V was shortened by 4 bases and J by 4 bases, with 20 bases between the two germline ends. The CDR3 DNA follows: TGCGCCAGCAGCCCGGAGGACGTCCTCAGGAGAGAGACCCAGTACTTC. Translation: CASSPEDVLRRETQYF.

The J gene is TRBJ1-1, the V gene TRBV5-1; D is undetermined. Germline assignment: CDR1 SGHRS and CDR2 YFSETQ. There are 13 residues in the CDR3. V lost 1 base to trimming and J lost 1 base, with 5 bases between them. DNA for the CDR3: TGCGCCAGCAGCTTGATCAGGAACACTGAAGCTTTCTTT. The encoded protein is CASSLIRNTEAFF.

The CDR3 DNA is TGTGCCAGCACCAAAGCCATAGCGGGAGTCAGAGAGACCCAGTACTTC. Protein product: CASTKAIAGVRETQYF. This chain links TRBV28 with TRBJ2-5; 9 positions agree with TRBD2. The V gene's germline CDR1 is MDHEN and CDR2 SYDVKM. V dropped 7 bases and J dropped 4; count of bases not matched to a gene: 13. This CDR3 has 16 amino acids.

This clonotype was recorded many times. J is TRBJ1-6 and V is TRBV12-3 or TRBV12-4; D call uncertain. V was shortened by 7 bases and J by 7 bases, with 14 bases between the two germline ends. This CDR3 comprises 14 residues. The CDR3 sequence: CASTPLGSNSPLHF. The CDR3 DNA reads TGTGCCAGCACCCCTCTGGGGAGCAATTCACCCCTCCACTTT.

The genes are TRBV19 and TRBJ1-5; D is unclear. The CDR3 contains 14 residues. With 6 bases removed from V and 0 bases from J, the gap between germline ends came to 9 bases. The germline V gene has CDR1 LNHDA and CDR2 SQIVND (reference sequence). In DNA form, the CDR3 reads TGTGCCAGTAGCGTTATTAATAGCAATCAGCCCCAGCATTTT. Translation: CASSVINSNQPQHF. The variable domain in full, completed from reference TRBV19 and TRBJ1-5, reads DGGITQSPKYLFRKEGQNVTLSCEQNLNHDAMYWYRQDPGQGLRLIYYSQIVNDFQKGDIAEGYSVSREKKESFPLTVTSAQKNPTAFYLCASSVINSNQPQHFGDGTRLSIL.

The chain recombines TRBV5-1 with TRBJ2-2; no clear D gene. Germline CDR1 SGHRS, CDR2 YFSETQ. The CDR3 totals 13 residues. Trimming removed 0 bases at V and 7 bases at J, with 7 bases between. This CDR3 reads CASSLEVFGELFF. The CDR3 DNA is TGCGCCAGCAGCTTGGAGGTATTCGGGGAGCTGTTTTTT.

This clonotype has at least ten counts. The chain combines TRBV28 with TRBJ2-7; D unclear. The length of the CDR3 is 14 residues. CDR1 MDHEN and CDR2 SYDVKM come from the germline V gene. Deletions cut 3 bases from V and 3 bases from J, with 12 bases between. In nucleotides, the CDR3 is TGTGCCAGCAGTTTTATTACAGAGAACTACGAGCAGTACTTC. It encodes CASSFITENYEQYF.

Only a few counts were recorded for this clonotype. This chain connects TRBV29-1 to TRBJ1-1, with unresolved D. With 1 base removed from V and 6 bases from J, the gap between germline ends came to 12 bases. Germline CDR1 SQVTM, CDR2 ANQGSEA. The CDR3 sequence is 13 residues long. Here the CDR3 reads CSVEVFPNPEAFF. The CDR3 region has the DNA TGCAGCGTTGAAGTTTTCCCAAACCCTGAAGCTTTCTTT.

This chain joins TRBV20-1 and TRBJ2-3, with D perhaps being TRBD1 or TRBD2 (5 bases each). From germline, CDR1 is DFQATT and CDR2 SNEGSKA (reference sequence). Trimming pared 6 bases from V and 4 bases from J, leaving 17 bases between. The CDR3 totals 14 residues. The CDR3 loop reads CSAAPGALADTQYF. The CDR3 DNA reads as TGCAGTGCAGCCCCCGGGGCCCTGGCAGATACGCAGTATTTT.

This clonotype was counted many times. The CDR3 nucleotides are TGCGCCAGCAGCCAAGATTCAGGGGGAAGCTCCTACGAGCAGTACTTC. It translates to CASSQDSGGSSYEQYF. The chain employs TRBV4-3 and TRBJ2-7; 7 nucleotides match TRBD1. CDR1 is LGHNA, CDR2 YSLEER, per germline. The CDR3 contains 16 residues. V dropped 0 bases and J dropped 0; count of bases not matched to a gene: 5.

For the CDR3, the DNA is TGTGCCAGCACCAGGGGGGGTGGACAGTCCCACGAGCAGTACTTC. This gives the protein CASTRGGGQSHEQYF. This sequence joins TRBV7-2 and TRBJ2-7; the D call may be TRBD1 or TRBD2 (7 bases each). Germline CDR1 is SGHTA and CDR2 is FQGNSA. This CDR3 spans 15 amino acids. V shed 7 bases and J shed 5 bases, with 21 bases lying between them. Combining the CDR3 with reference TRBV7-2 and TRBJ2-7 gives the whole variable domain GAGVSQSPSNKVTEKGKDVELRCDPISGHTALYWYRQSLGQGLEFLIYFQGNSAPDKSGLPSDRFSAERTGGSVSTLTIQRTQQEDSAVYLCASTRGGGQSHEQYFGPGTRLTVT.

In its sample, this clonotype was seen many times. The rearrangement joins TRBV12-3 or TRBV12-4 to TRBJ2-4, with D perhaps assigned TRBD1 or TRBD2 (5 bases each). The CDR3 is 13 residues long. V lost 5 bases, J lost 8 bases, and 13 bases lay in between. CDR3 sequence reads: CASSLWGMDIQYF. CDR3 DNA sequence: TGTGCCAGCAGTCTGTGGGGGATGGACATTCAGTACTTC.

This clonotype was seen at least ten times. CDR3 sequence: CASVPESGNYGYTF. Here the CDR3 DNA reads TGTGCCAGCGTTCCTGAGTCGGGAAACTATGGCTACACCTTC. This chain joins TRBV2 and TRBJ1-2, with D unresolved. Trimming removed 8 bases at V and 2 bases at J, with 15 bases between. This CDR3 has 14 residues. The V gene's germline CDR1 is SNHLY and CDR2 FYNNEI.

This clonotype was seen repeatedly, ten times or more. This chain connects TRBV2 to TRBJ1-5; no firm D call. Germline V gene data show CDR1 as SNHLY and CDR2 as FYNNEI. The CDR3 extends over 13 amino acids. Trimming took 8 bases from V and 0 from J, leaving 8 bases between them. The DNA of the CDR3 is TGTGCCAGCGCTGAGGATAGCAATCAGCCCCAGCATTTT. It codes for CASAEDSNQPQHF.